This T cell receptor beta chain emerged from a study of cytomegalovirus exposure and HLA in healthy donors. Comment on this clone: Its matching antigen is unknown.

A multiplex PCR was run with 60 Vbeta primers and 13 Jbeta primers. Profiled with immunoSEQ multiplex PCR; TCRdb holds only in-frame clones, not every one. The table lists some 120,000 clones, approximately 81% of them singletons. The study's findings and limits: Confirmation in vitro established that three CMV-associated chains were specific for CMV antigens. Analysis performed later showed TCR beta chains linked to HLA being more clonally expanded than equally common others. TCR beta chain V- and J-gene trimming was linked, in a later analysis, to a missense variant in DCLRE1C. Among donors in an Asian-associated ancestry cluster, a later analysis reportedly found fewer N-insertions than the roughly 700-donor mean.

CDR3 length: 13 residues. With 6 bases removed from V and 1 base from J, the gap between germline ends came to 9 bases. From germline, CDR1 is MNHEY and CDR2 SMNVEV (reference sequence). The rearrangement links TRBV27 to TRBJ2-5; weak D call: TRBD2 (6 bases). This sequence was found in a woman aged 25 to 39 in good health and CMV-seronegative. Material: PBMCs. CDR3 protein: CASSREFQETQYF. CDR3 in DNA: TGTGCCAGCAGCCGGGAGTTCCAAGAGACCCAGTACTTC.